A selection of T cell receptor beta chains follows, all from one sample in a study of blood T cell repertoires in COVID-19. Profiled with immunoSEQ multiplex PCR; TCRdb holds only in-frame clones, not every one. The table shows about 250,000 clones, with 65% to 90% occurring only once. Sequencing used PBMCs or T cells enriched from blood (not recorded which). These receptors were collected from a man between 18 and 35 years old who had recovered from COVID-19. Each CDR3 is given with its conserved first and last residue. The D gene is left open where the match is weak. Clone size is given for some rows only: seen once, a few or many times, or a class if the clone is expanded.

-	TRBV19	TRBJ2-3	-	CASSEPPWQGGTDTQYF	TGTGCCAGTAGCGAACCTCCTTGGCAGGGTGGGACAGATACGCAGTATTTT
-	TRBV21-1	TRBJ2-7	-	CASSKSSGRPGGGQGTYEQYF	TGTGCCAGCAGCAAAAGTAGTGGGCGGCCCGGCGGGGGACAGGGTACCTACGAGCAGTACTTC
TRBD1	TRBV24-1	TRBJ1-3	-	CATSDSKGTGVFNSGNTIYF	TGTGCCACCAGTGATTCTAAGGGGACAGGGGTCTTTAACTCTGGAAACACCATATATTTT
TRBD2	TRBV10-3	TRBJ2-1	once	CAISERLSGMSYNEQFF	TGTGCCATCAGTGAGAGGTTAAGCGGGATGTCCTACAATGAGCAGTTCTTC
-	TRBV5-8	TRBJ2-6	-	CASRLGSSGANVLTF	TGTGCCAGCCGGTTGGGGAGCTCTGGGGCCAACGTCCTGACTTTC
-	TRBV7-9	TRBJ1-1	-	CASSPLTEAFF	TGTGCCAGCAGCCCCCTAACTGAAGCTTTCTTT
TRBD1	TRBV4-1	TRBJ1-1	few	CASSHPTGGNTEAFF	TGCGCCAGCAGCCACCCAACAGGGGGCAACACTGAAGCTTTCTTT
-	TRBV30	TRBJ2-2	-	CAFQYTGELFF	TGTGCCTTCCAGTACACCGGGGAGCTGTTTTTT
-	TRBV15	TRBJ1-4	-	CATSRDDAGWREKLFF	TGTGCCACCAGCAGAGACGACGCGGGCTGGCGTGAAAAACTGTTTTTT
-	TRBV19	TRBJ1-5	-	CASTARSFPFIDSNQPQHF	TGTGCCAGTACTGCACGTTCCTTTCCCTTTATAGATAGCAATCAGCCCCAGCATTTT
TRBD1	TRBV5-5	TRBJ1-4	-	CASTWGQGAGEKLFF	TGTGCCAGCACCTGGGGACAGGGGGCCGGGGAAAAACTGTTTTTT
TRBD1	TRBV6-5	TRBJ1-4	-	CASINTGGDEKLFF	TGTGCCAGTATCAATACAGGGGGTGACGAAAAACTGTTTTTT
-	TRBV3-1/TRBV3-2	TRBJ2-7	-	CASSLGTDAGYEQYF	TGTGCCAGCAGCCTGGGGACTGACGCTGGCTACGAGCAGTACTTC
-	TRBV11-2	TRBJ1-6	-	CASSLGPRGFYNSPLHF	TGTGCCAGCAGCTTAGGGCCCAGGGGTTTCTATAATTCACCCCTCCACTTT
-	TRBV30	TRBJ2-5	-	CAWSGGRGTQYF	TGTGCCTGGAGTGGTGGAAGGGGGACCCAGTACTTC
TRBD2	TRBV5-1	TRBJ2-1	-	CASSLGGGVYNEQFF	TGCGCCAGCAGCTTGGGTGGGGGGGTTTACAATGAGCAGTTCTTC
TRBD1	TRBV6-2/TRBV6-3	TRBJ2-2	-	CASSPHGGQGNTGELFF	TGTGCCAGCAGTCCCCATGGGGGACAGGGGAACACCGGGGAGCTGTTTTTT
TRBD2	TRBV6-5	TRBJ2-7	-	CASSYNGRVEQYF	TGTGCCAGCAGTTATAACGGGAGGGTCGAGCAGTACTTC
-	TRBV20-1	TRBJ2-6	-	CSASVSGANVLTF	TGCAGTGCTAGTGTCTCCGGGGCCAACGTCCTGACTTTC
TRBD1	TRBV2	TRBJ2-6	-	CASSPQGAAGANVLTF	TGTGCCAGCAGTCCCCAGGGGGCGGCTGGGGCCAACGTCCTGACTTTC
TRBD2	TRBV19	TRBJ2-2	-	CASYNSGGGTGELFF	TGTGCCAGTTATAATAGCGGGGGAGGCACCGGGGAGCTGTTTTTT
-	TRBV5-4	TRBJ2-5	-	CASSLSAGSRWETQYF	TGTGCCAGCAGCTTGAGTGCCGGGAGCAGGTGGGAGACCCAGTACTTC
-	TRBV12-3/TRBV12-4	TRBJ1-5	-	CASSSPSNQPQHF	TGTGCCAGCAGTTCTCCTAGCAATCAGCCCCAGCATTTT
TRBD1	TRBV12-3/TRBV12-4	TRBJ1-5	once	CASSSGQGGPQHF	TGTGCCAGCAGTTCGGGACAGGGGGGTCCCCAGCATTTT
TRBD1	TRBV6-5	TRBJ1-3	-	CASSRDSSRNTIYF	TGTGCCAGCAGTCGGGACAGCTCCCGAAACACCATATATTTT
-	TRBV7-9	TRBJ1-6	-	CASSSQGLGPSPLHF	TGTGCCAGCAGCTCGCAGGGACTAGGGCCTTCACCCCTCCACTTT
-	TRBV7-6	TRBJ2-1	once	CASSLALKGRLDNEQFF	TGTGCCAGCAGCTTAGCGCTAAAAGGCAGGTTGGACAATGAGCAGTTCTTC
TRBD1	TRBV28	TRBJ1-1	-	CASSLGRQGEAFF	TGTGCCAGCAGTTTAGGTCGACAGGGAGAAGCTTTCTTT
-	TRBV10-2	TRBJ1-4	many	CASSGDWITLTNNEKLFF	TGCGCCAGCAGTGGGGACTGGATTACACTGACGAACAATGAAAAACTGTTTTTT
TRBD1	TRBV10-3	TRBJ1-2	-	CAIEDPGQGAGGYTF	TGTGCCATCGAGGACCCGGGACAGGGGGCGGGAGGCTACACCTTC
-	TRBV2	TRBJ2-1	-	CASLAVSYNEQFF	TGTGCCAGCTTAGCGGTCTCCTACAATGAGCAGTTCTTC
TRBD1	TRBV7-9	TRBJ2-7	-	CASSSGTGGSLRYEQYF	TGTGCCAGCAGCTCCGGGACAGGGGGGTCCTTGAGATACGAGCAGTACTTC
-	TRBV7-9	TRBJ2-2	-	CASSSLNTGELFF	TGTGCCAGCAGCTCACTCAACACCGGGGAGCTGTTTTTT
-	TRBV19	TRBJ2-2	-	CASSPRGPHTGELFF	TGTGCCAGCAGCCCCCGAGGGCCCCACACCGGGGAGCTGTTTTTT
-	TRBV5-4	TRBJ1-1	-	CASSLEREGTEAFF	TGTGCCAGCAGCTTGGAAAGGGAGGGCACTGAAGCTTTCTTT
-	TRBV7-8	TRBJ1-3	-	CASSLARTSGNTIYF	TGTGCCAGCAGCTTAGCGCGAACGTCTGGAAACACCATATATTTT
-	TRBV7-9	TRBJ2-2	-	CASSLARDGGRATGELFF	TGTGCCAGCAGCTTAGCCCGGGACGGGGGAAGAGCCACCGGGGAGCTGTTTTTT
-	TRBV12-5	TRBJ2-7	-	CASGLGGPSSYEQYF	TGTGCTAGTGGTTTAGGCGGGCCCTCCTCCTACGAGCAGTACTTC
-	TRBV2	TRBJ2-2	-	CASVQKNTGELFF	TGTGCCAGCGTGCAGAAGAACACCGGGGAGCTGTTTTTT
TRBD2	TRBV3-1/TRBV3-2	TRBJ2-7	many	CASSQGLAGAVEQYF	TGTGCCAGCAGCCAAGGCCTAGCGGGAGCAGTCGAGCAGTACTTC
-	TRBV12-3/TRBV12-4	TRBJ1-1	few	CASSFQGMAEAFF	TGTGCCAGCAGTTTTCAGGGGATGGCTGAAGCTTTCTTT
TRBD1	TRBV6-5	TRBJ1-2	few	CASRVQGEAYGYTF	TGTGCCAGCAGGGTACAGGGGGAAGCCTATGGCTACACCTTC
-	TRBV12-3/TRBV12-4	TRBJ2-7	-	CASSWGREYEQYF	TGTGCCAGCAGTTGGGGCAGGGAATACGAGCAGTACTTC
-	TRBV3-1/TRBV3-2	TRBJ2-3	-	CASSQEGGTDTQYF	TGTGCCAGCAGCCAAGAGGGCGGCACAGATACGCAGTATTTT
TRBD1	TRBV19	TRBJ1-5	-	CASTGTGIQPQHF	TGTGCCAGTACAGGGACAGGGATCCAGCCCCAGCATTTT